The 32 T cell receptor beta chains presented below share a single source sample, sequenced in a study of T cell responses to AZD1222 COVID-19 vaccine. Profiled with immunoSEQ multiplex PCR; TCRdb holds only in-frame clones, not every one. Here the sample spans about 150,000 clones, about 89% being singletons. The input for sequencing was peripheral blood, taken on day 0 of AZD1222 vaccination. The receptors stem from an adult in good health.

The rearrangement links TRBV3-1 (or the pseudogene TRBV3-2) to TRBJ1-5; D might be TRBD1 (5 bases). The CDR3 contains 16 residues. The V end lost 1 base, the J end lost 4 bases, and 14 bases lay between the germline ends. CDR1 and CDR2 (germline): LGHDT, YNNKEL (reference sequence). DNA of the CDR3: TGTGCCAGCAGCCAAGGGTCAGGGATCCCTAATCAGCCCCAGCATTTT. As protein: CASSQGSGIPNQPQHF.

The gene calls are TRBV7-8 and TRBJ1-3; TRBD1 matches at 8 bases. The CDR3 length is 17 residues. The V gene's germline CDR1 is SGHVS and CDR2 FQNEAQ. The J segment lost 0 bases and the V segment lost 2 bases, leaving 6 bases of the junction unmatched. The CDR3 sequence is CASSLPRQGSSGNTIYF. DNA for the CDR3: TGTGCCAGCAGCTTACCCAGACAGGGGAGCTCTGGAAACACCATATATTTT.

The chain has TRBV11-1 and TRBJ2-4, with 7 bases matching TRBD2. The CDR3 consists of 14 residues. From germline, CDR1 is SGHAT and CDR2 FQDESV (reference sequence). After removal of 5 bases from V and 1 base from J, the junction contained 2 bases not matched to a gene. The CDR3 region has the DNA TGTGCCAGCAGCCCCGGGGGGGCCAAAAACATTCAGTACTTC. As protein: CASSPGGAKNIQYF.

This sequence joins TRBV9 and TRBJ2-1, with 9 bases lining up with TRBD2. Trimming cost V 0 bases and J 9 bases; bases outside gene matches: 10. Germline V gives CDR1 SGDLS, CDR2 YYNGEE. The CDR3 has 16 amino acids. In nucleotides, the CDR3 is TGTGCCAGCAGCGTAGTAAGGGCGGGAGGGTCAGGTGAGCAGTTCTTC. Translated, it gives CASSVVRAGGSGEQFF.

This chain connects TRBV5-1 to TRBJ2-5; D gene ambiguous. This CDR3 has 13 amino acids. Germline V gene data show CDR1 as SGHRS and CDR2 as YFSETQ. The germline V and J ends were trimmed by 0 bases and 2 bases, with 5 bases remaining between them. CDR3 bases: TGCGCCAGCAGCTTGGTATCTCAAGAGACCCAGTACTTC. It translates to CASSLVSQETQYF.

The chain carries TRBV18 and TRBJ1-6; 10 nucleotides agree with TRBD1. The CDR3 contains 13 residues. Unmatched junction bases numbered 0, after V lost 3 bases and J lost 10 bases. Per germline, CDR1 KGHSH and CDR2 LQKENI. CDR3 protein: CASSPDRGSPLHF. Written as DNA, the CDR3 is TGTGCCAGCTCACCGGACAGGGGGTCACCCCTCCACTTT.

The V and J genes are TRBV28 and TRBJ1-4, with D uncertain. V was cut by 2 bases and J by 0 bases, with 4 bases left in between. In germline, CDR1 is MDHEN, CDR2 SYDVKM. CDR3 length equals 14 residues. The DNA of the CDR3 is TGTGCCAGCAGTTTACGGACAACTAATGAAAAACTGTTTTTT. As protein: CASSLRTTNEKLFF.

V is TRBV7-2 and J is TRBJ1-3; the D gene is possibly TRBD1 (5 bases). V was clipped by 2 bases and J by 8 bases, with 13 bases between them. The CDR3 length is 14 residues. Germline loops: CDR1 SGHTA, CDR2 FQGNSA. CDR3 residues: CASSLSGGEDTIYF. CDR3 DNA: TGTGCCAGCAGCTTATCGGGGGGAGAAGACACCATATATTTT.

V usage is TRBV4-1 and J usage is TRBJ1-4, with D perhaps TRBD1 (5 bases). Per germline, CDR1 MGHRA and CDR2 YSYEKL. The V end was cut by 0 bases, the J end by 8 bases, with 16 bases between. This CDR3 has 16 amino acids. CDR3: CASSQDAGLREEKLFF. The CDR3 DNA reads as TGCGCCAGCAGCCAAGATGCGGGACTCAGGGAAGAAAAACTGTTTTTT.

This clone has a handful of counts. This rearrangement joins TRBV5-4 to TRBJ2-3; D may correspond to TRBD1 or TRBD2 (5 bases each). V gave up 7 bases and J gave up 1 base, with 16 bases separating them. From germline, CDR1 is SGHNT and CDR2 YYREEE (reference sequence). CDR3 length: 15 residues. This CDR3 is CASHLRRGGTDTQYF. The CDR3 coding sequence is TGTGCCAGCCACCTAAGAAGAGGGGGCACAGATACGCAGTATTTT.

This clone has just one count. As DNA, the CDR3 is TGCGCCAGCAGCTTGGGGGGGCTGGTGAACACTGAAGCTTTCTTT. Its translation is CASSLGGLVNTEAFF. V and J are TRBV5-1 and TRBJ1-1; D is possibly TRBD1 (6 bases). CDR3 length: 15 residues. V was cut by 0 bases and J by 0 bases, with 9 bases left in between. The germline V gene encodes CDR1 SGHRS and CDR2 YFSETQ.

This clone was picked up one time. CDR3 loop: CASSRFGLGEGPGNEQFF. The CDR3 bases are TGCGCCAGCAGCCGATTTGGATTGGGGGAGGGCCCGGGTAATGAGCAGTTCTTC. This rearrangement joins TRBV5-1 to TRBJ2-1; 7 nucleotides align to TRBD2. This CDR3 has 18 amino acids. Germline V gene lookup returns CDR1 SGHRS and CDR2 YFSETQ. Trimming cost V 4 bases and J 7 bases; bases outside gene matches: 20.

This clone was counted once. The chain has TRBV6-2 or TRBV6-3 and TRBJ1-2; TRBD1 matches at 9 bases. CDR1 is MNHEY, CDR2 SVGEGT, per germline. With 5 bases clipped from V and 4 bases from J, the junction kept 5 bases outside the gene matches. The CDR3 contains 14 residues. CDR3 DNA sequence: TGTGCCAGCAGTGCTCCGGGACAGGGCTATGGCTACACCTTC. Its protein is CASSAPGQGYGYTF.

V gene TRBV18 combines with J gene TRBJ2-1; D gene unclear. Per the germline V gene, CDR1 is KGHSH and CDR2 is LQKENI. V was cut by 5 bases and J by 6 bases, with 5 bases left in between. There are 11 residues in the CDR3. The CDR3 DNA reads TGTGCCAGCTCAGAGCTCAATGAGCAGTTCTTC. This sequence encodes CASSELNEQFF.

This chain joins TRBV18 and TRBJ1-1; D ambiguous. CDR3 length: 15 amino acids. Germline V CDR1 and CDR2: KGHSH, LQKENI. V gave up 6 bases and J gave up 0 bases, with 14 bases separating them. In nucleotides, the CDR3 is TGTGCCAGCTCCGCGTCTCAAGTCATGAACACTGAAGCTTTCTTT. Translated, it gives CASSASQVMNTEAFF.

V usage is TRBV19 and J usage is TRBJ1-3; 7 bases align to TRBD1. V was clipped by 10 bases and J by 0 bases; unmatched bases: 9. The CDR3 is 15 residues long. Germline CDR1 is LNHDA and CDR2 is SQIVND (reference sequence). CDR3 sequence reads: CATTLGGASGNTIYF. In DNA, the CDR3 is TGTGCCACCACCTTAGGGGGCGCCTCTGGAAACACCATATATTTT. The complete variable domain, with remaining parts taken from reference TRBV19 and TRBJ1-3, reads DGGITQSPKYLFRKEGQNVTLSCEQNLNHDAMYWYRQDPGQGLRLIYYSQIVNDFQKGDIAEGYSVSREKKESFPLTVTSAQKNPTAFYLCATTLGGASGNTIYFGEGSWLTVV.

The chain carries TRBV6-2 or TRBV6-3 and TRBJ1-5; the match to TRBD1 covers 8 bases. This CDR3 is built from 15 residues. Germline-derived CDR1 and CDR2 are MNHEY and SVGEGT. The V and J ends lost 6 bases and 1 base, in that order; junction bases with no gene match: 5. CDR3 sequence reads: CASSSGDRSNQPQHF. In nucleotides, the CDR3 is TGTGCCAGCAGCTCGGGGGACAGGAGCAATCAGCCCCAGCATTTT.

The J gene is TRBJ2-1, the V gene TRBV14, with 8 nucleotides matching TRBD1. V shed 3 bases and J 4 bases; nucleotides not matched to a gene: 2. Germline loops: CDR1 SGHDN, CDR2 FVKESK. The CDR3 extends over 14 amino acids. DNA of the CDR3: TGTGCCAGCAGCCATAGGACAGGGTACAATGAGCAGTTCTTC. Protein: CASSHRTGYNEQFF.

The rearrangement joins TRBV28 to TRBJ2-1; D possibly uses TRBD1 or TRBD2 (6 bases each). Germline V gene sequence: CDR1 MDHEN, CDR2 SYDVKM. The CDR3 has 15 residues. Trimming left V 6 bases short and J 4 bases short, with 16 bases between. CDR3 amino acids: CASSPGGGEYNEQFF. CDR3 nucleotides: TGTGCCAGCAGCCCTGGGGGCGGGGAGTACAATGAGCAGTTCTTC.

The chain carries TRBV5-1 and TRBJ2-5; 9 bases line up with TRBD1. Trimming at V came to 4 bases and at J to 4 bases, leaving 5 bases not matched to a gene. Germline CDR1 is SGHRS and CDR2 is YFSETQ. The CDR3 is 14 residues long. CDR3 amino acids: CASSRGQGSETQYF. The CDR3 DNA is TGCGCCAGCAGCCGGGGACAGGGATCAGAGACCCAGTACTTC.

Written as DNA, the CDR3 is TGCAGTGCTAGTGTTTCGAGGGGGGCTTGGGTGAACACTGAAGCTTTCTTT. Translated, it gives CSASVSRGAWVNTEAFF. The chain carries TRBV20-1 and TRBJ1-1; perhaps TRBD1 as D (6 bases). The CDR3 length is 17 residues. The V end lost 3 bases, the J end lost 0 bases, and 20 bases lay between the germline ends. CDR1 and CDR2 from the germline V gene are DFQATT and SNEGSKA (reference sequence).

About this clone: The same CDR3 arises from other DNA sequences in this sample as well. The J gene is TRBJ1-1, the V gene TRBV18; D remains ambiguous. The CDR3 consists of 13 residues. Germline assignment: CDR1 KGHSH and CDR2 LQKENI. V lost 2 bases to trimming and J lost 1 base, with 5 bases between them. CDR3 protein: CASSPSGNTEAFF. The CDR3 DNA is TGTGCCAGCTCACCATCAGGGAACACTGAAGCTTTCTTT.

The rearrangement joins TRBV7-2 to TRBJ2-2; possibly TRBD1 for D (5 bases). CDR1 SGHTA and CDR2 FQGNSA come from the germline V gene. V lost 3 bases to trimming and J lost 3 bases, with 14 bases between them. This CDR3 comprises 16 residues. The CDR3 sequence: CASSLIPGRYTGELFF. The CDR3, as DNA: TGTGCCAGCAGCTTGATTCCAGGGCGGTACACCGGGGAGCTGTTTTTT.

The chain has TRBV19 and TRBJ2-1; possibly TRBD1 or TRBD2 for D (5 bases each). Trimming shortened V by 8 bases and J by 4 bases, and 12 bases separated the two germline ends. This CDR3 is built from 13 residues. Germline V gene data show CDR1 as LNHDA and CDR2 as SQIVND (reference sequence). Here the CDR3 DNA reads TGTGCCAGTCAAAGGGACCTATACAATGAGCAGTTCTTC. Its protein is CASQRDLYNEQFF.

The chain uses TRBV7-9 and TRBJ2-1; 13 nucleotides match TRBD2. Trimming cost V 5 bases and J 7 bases; bases outside gene matches: 5. Germline V gene sequence: CDR1 SEHNR, CDR2 FQNEAQ (reference sequence). The CDR3 contains 15 residues. The CDR3 sequence: CASSRGTSGINEQFF. CDR3 sequence (DNA): TGTGCCAGCAGCAGAGGGACTAGCGGGATTAATGAGCAGTTCTTC.

J is TRBJ2-3 and V is TRBV19; no clear D. Deletions cut 5 bases from V and 1 base from J, with 7 bases between. From germline, CDR1 is LNHDA and CDR2 SQIVND (reference sequence). The CDR3 is 13 residues long. CDR3 sequence reads: CASSLHGTDTQYF. The CDR3 DNA reads TGTGCCAGTAGTCTTCACGGCACAGATACGCAGTATTTT.

J is TRBJ2-2 and V is TRBV28; no reliable D call. The CDR3 sequence is 15 residues long. Deletions cut 8 bases from V and 0 bases from J, with 13 bases between. The germline V gene encodes CDR1 MDHEN and CDR2 SYDVKM. The CDR3 nucleotides are TGTGCCAGCGACCGCGGCAGGTCGAACACCGGGGAGCTGTTTTTT. It specifies CASDRGRSNTGELFF.

This clone was recorded a few times. V usage is TRBV6-5 and J usage is TRBJ1-1; 9 nucleotides match TRBD1. The CDR3 sequence is 14 residues long. V shed 5 bases and J 5 bases; nucleotides not matched to a gene: 6. Germline loops: CDR1 MNHEY, CDR2 SVGAGI. Written as DNA, the CDR3 is TGTGCCAGCAGTCCGGACAGGGGCCTTACTGAAGCTTTCTTT. Amino acids: CASSPDRGLTEAFF.

J is TRBJ1-1 and V is TRBV10-1; D might be TRBD1 (5 bases). The CDR3 is 15 residues long. The V gene's germline CDR1 is WNHNN and CDR2 SYGVQD (reference sequence). V was cut by 0 bases and J by 3 bases, with 11 bases left in between. CDR3 sequence (DNA): TGCGCCAGCAGTGAGTCGATTGGGGGTTACACTGAAGCTTTCTTT. This gives the protein CASSESIGGYTEAFF.

The gene calls are TRBV20-1 and TRBJ1-2, with a tentative D call TRBD1 (6 bases). This CDR3 has 11 residues. V lost 3 bases and J lost 14, with 16 bases in between. From germline, CDR1 is DFQATT and CDR2 SNEGSKA (reference sequence). CDR3 residues: CSARGVGGTTF. The CDR3 region has the DNA TGCAGTGCTAGGGGCGTAGGGGGTACAACCTTC.

V is TRBV4-2 and J is TRBJ2-7, with 7 positions matching TRBD1. The V gene's germline CDR1 is LGHNA and CDR2 YNFKEQ. CDR3 length: 16 amino acids. V dropped 3 bases and J dropped 0; count of bases not matched to a gene: 8. The CDR3 region is CASSQAPGQTSYEQYF. For the CDR3, the DNA is TGTGCCAGCAGCCAGGCGCCGGGACAGACCTCCTACGAGCAGTACTTC.

V is TRBV9 and J is TRBJ1-2; 9 nucleotides agree with TRBD1. Germline-derived CDR1 and CDR2 are SGDLS and YYNGEE. This CDR3 has 14 residues. The V gene end was trimmed by 4 bases and the J gene end by 4 bases; junction bases not matched to a gene: 5. The CDR3 here is CASSIGQGFYGYTF. The DNA of the CDR3 is TGTGCCAGCAGCATAGGACAGGGGTTCTATGGCTACACCTTC.